This T cell receptor beta chain was sequenced in a study of blood T cell repertoires in COVID-19. Assay used: immunoSEQ multiplex PCR; TCRdb lists only in-frame clones, some missing. In the table there are some 220,000 clones, about 83% of which are singletons. Germline CDR1 is LGHDT and CDR2 is YNNKEL (reference sequence). The CDR3 consists of 16 residues. Trimming took 0 bases from V and 2 from J; bases not matched to a gene: 5. This chain connects TRBV3-1 (or the pseudogene TRBV3-2) to TRBJ2-3; 7 bases fit TRBD2. This receptor was identified in a woman between 25 and 40 years old with COVID-19, enrolled during active disease. Sequenced: peripheral blood. The CDR3 nucleotides read TGTGCCAGCAGCCAAGATCCAGCGGGGTTCACAGATACGCAGTATTTT. It codes for CASSQDPAGFTDTQYF.